The sample holds one count of the clone carrying this TCR beta chain. CDR3 length: 14 residues. Germline V gene data show CDR1 as MNHEY and CDR2 as SMNVEV (reference sequence). Trimming shortened V by 3 bases and J by 4 bases, and 12 bases separated the two germline ends. These data are taken from a study of blood T cell repertoires in COVID-19. Whole-study context: Donors in the United States, Italy and Spain gave samples during acute or convalescent COVID-19.

Assay: immunoSEQ multiplex PCR; the TCRdb copy retains only in-frame clones and omits some. The data hold about 99,000 clones, with 60% to 85% observed a single time. V usage is TRBV27 and J usage is TRBJ1-1, with D perhaps matching TRBD1 (5 bases). The sequence derives from a woman at least 80 years old with active or convalescent COVID-19. Sample: peripheral blood. CDR3 region: CASSLLDSGTEAFF. CDR3 bases: TGTGCCAGCAGTTTGCTAGACAGTGGCACTGAAGCTTTCTTT.